This T cell receptor beta chain emerged from a study of T cells in Graves' hyperthyroidism and ophthalmopathy. Study at large: Peripheral blood was drawn at first diagnosis, prior to all treatment.

This clonotype has at least ten counts. RNA transcripts yielded amplified TCR beta CDR3 regions. A set of HTBI primers served as the primers for a first-round RT-PCR of the TCR CDR3. TCRdb recomputed calls from the multiplex PCR reads with MiXCR, one row per CDR3 protein. Of about 560,000 distinct CDR3 sequences listed, 16% are singletons. The sequence was collected from a woman under 30 with Graves' hyperthyroidism. The material sequenced was blood.

CDR3: CASSQADTSYEQYF. DNA for the CDR3: TGCGCCAGCAGCCAAGCAGACACCTCCTACGAGCAGTACTTC. The genes are TRBV4-1 and TRBJ2-7; D remains ambiguous. V was cut by 1 base and J by 0 bases, with 7 bases left in between. Per germline, CDR1 MGHRA and CDR2 YSYEKL. CDR3 length equals 14 residues.